Listed here are 4 T cell receptor beta chains from one sample, sequenced in a study of CD4 and CD8 cells across lung adenocarcinoma regions. TCRdb processed the PCR reads anew with MiXCR; each CDR3 protein has one entry. The table lists tens of thousands of distinct CDR3 sequences, approximately 51% of them singletons. Sequenced material: CD8+ T cells from the center of a lung tumor. All receptors come from a male donor with lung adenocarcinoma. The CD4 and CD8 labels of this study may be unreliable.

This chain uses TRBV15 with TRBJ2-1; TRBD2 aligns across 7 bases. Losses at the gene ends were 3 bases for V and 12 bases for J; bases not matched to a gene: 11. CDR3 length: 14 residues. The germline gives CDR1 LNHNV, CDR2 YYDKDF (reference sequence). The CDR3 DNA reads as TGTGCCACCAGCAGTTTCGGGAGCGGGGCTTGGCAGTTCTTC. Protein sequence: CATSSFGSGAWQFF.

The chain combines TRBV27 with TRBJ2-2; D call uncertain. This CDR3 region has 16 residues. V was trimmed by 0 bases and J by 0 bases, leaving 8 bases between them. Germline CDR1 is MNHEY and CDR2 is SMNVEV (reference sequence). The CDR3: CASSLSGGSNTGELFF. In nucleotides, the CDR3 is TGTGCCAGCAGTTTATCTGGTGGATCGAACACCGGGGAGCTGTTTTTT.

Worth noting for this clonotype: The junction and the germline gene differ at one end; a read error may be behind it. CDR3 coding DNA: TGTGCCAGCAGTTACCGGGGGGACCATACCCAGTATTTC. Translation: CASSYRGDHTQYF. This sequence joins TRBV6-5 and TRBJ2-5; 7 bases are shared with TRBD2. Germline CDR1 and CDR2: MNHEY and SVGAGI. CDR3 length: 13 amino acids.

This clonotype was found once. The chain is built from TRBV27 and TRBJ2-4; 8 positions match TRBD2. The germline V gene encodes CDR1 MNHEY and CDR2 SMNVEV (reference sequence). V was clipped by 1 base and J by 13 bases; unmatched bases: 18. This CDR3 is built from 17 residues. As DNA, the CDR3 is TGTGCCAGCAGTTTATTAGCGGGGCTAGGAGCCAAAGACACGCAGTACTTC. Amino acids: CASSLLAGLGAKDTQYF.